The entry below describes one T cell receptor beta chain. The antigen remains undetermined. The sample belongs to a study of CD4+ T cells in melanoma. Points from the study as a whole: In melanoma, neoantigen-specific CD4+ T cells reportedly differed in differentiation state.

Libraries were prepared by immunoSEQ multiplex PCR; TCRdb keeps only in-frame clonotypes and omits some of them. The repertoire holds about 50,000 clones, approximately 92% seen once, with about an eighth in the top ten. Germline CDR1 is SGHAT and CDR2 is FQDESV (reference sequence). The V gene lost 1 base and the J gene lost 3 bases, with 13 bases spanning the gap. The CDR3 runs 16 residues. This chain links TRBV11-1 with TRBJ2-1, with a tentative D call TRBD1 (6 bases). The TCR sequence derives from a human donor with melanoma. The sequenced material came from peripheral blood. CDR3 amino acids: CASSLGTAYIYNEQFF. The CDR3 coding sequence is TGTGCCAGCAGCTTAGGGACAGCATATATCTACAATGAGCAGTTCTTC.